This T cell receptor beta chain was captured in a study of blood T cell repertoires in COVID-19. Study background: Collection of acute and convalescent COVID-19 samples took place in the United States, Italy and Spain. The analysed material was cDNA or gDNA that came from T cells, B-cell-depleted T cells, or PBMCs.

CDR1 is SGHNT and CDR2 is YYREEE in the germline V gene (reference sequence). The CDR3 totals 15 residues. Trimming took 1 base from V and 1 from J, leaving 11 bases between them. Study processing details: For nucleated cells, counts were estimated from reference gene primer amplification. Profiled with immunoSEQ multiplex PCR; TCRdb holds only in-frame clones, not every one. The V and J calls and the clone size are those of that table, but D and trimming were determined from the DNA. The profile shows 95,000 or so clones, approximately 85% of them singletons. This rearrangement joins TRBV5-4 to TRBJ2-5; D not resolved. The sample taken for sequencing was peripheral blood. This TCR derives from a woman of 80 years or more with active or convalescent COVID-19. The CDR3 protein is CASSLLEQLQETQYF. The DNA for the CDR3 is TGTGCCAGCAGCTTGTTGGAACAGCTCCAAGAGACCCAGTACTTC.